These T cell receptor beta chains were read from a single sample in a study of blood T cell repertoires in COVID-19. Repertoires were generated with immunoSEQ multiplex PCR, while TCRdb's copy carries only in-frame clones and drops some. The data hold about 200,000 clones, with 80% to 90% observed a single time. The sequenced sample was peripheral blood. The receptors were gathered from a woman older than 75 with acute or convalescent COVID-19. Each CDR3 is given with its conserved first and last residue. Fields, in order: D gene, clone size, J gene, V gene, CDR3 protein, CDR3 DNA. A D gene is named only where the DNA matches it firmly. Rows may omit the clone size; those that give it use once, few, many or a size class.

>TRBD1|NA|TRBJ2-7|TRBV6-5
CASRSGTGSYEQYF
TGTGCCAGCAGGTCTGGGACAGGCTCCTACGAGCAGTACTTC
>TRBD1|NA|TRBJ1-1|TRBV18
CASSPLNTGTENEAFF
TGTGCCAGCTCACCTCTAAACACCGGGACAGAGAATGAAGCTTTCTTT
>TRBD1|NA|TRBJ1-1|TRBV12-3/TRBV12-4
CASSQGDEAFF
TGTGCCAGCAGCCAGGGGGATGAAGCTTTCTTT
>NA|NA|TRBJ1-5|TRBV3-1/TRBV3-2
CASSQGSGNNQPQHF
TGTGCCAGCAGCCAAGGGTCGGGTAACAATCAGCCCCAGCATTTT
>TRBD2|NA|TRBJ2-2|TRBV28
CASSFRREYNGELFF
TGTGCCAGCAGTTTTAGGCGGGAGTATAACGGGGAGCTGTTTTTT
>NA|NA|TRBJ1-1|TRBV19
CASSQSGEHTEAFF
TGTGCCAGTAGCCAGTCGGGGGAGCACACTGAAGCTTTCTTT
>NA|NA|TRBJ2-1|TRBV5-1
CASSSVFSQRGGNEQFF
TGCGCCAGCAGCTCCGTGTTTAGTCAGAGAGGCGGAAATGAGCAGTTCTTC
>NA|NA|TRBJ1-1|TRBV6-5
CASSYFATLMNTEAFF
TGTGCCAGCAGTTACTTTGCGACACTGATGAACACTGAAGCTTTCTTT
>NA|NA|TRBJ2-2|TRBV7-3
CASSPEAGANTGELFF
TGTGCCAGCAGCCCAGAGGCAGGGGCGAACACCGGGGAGCTGTTTTTT
>NA|few|TRBJ1-1|TRBV7-9
CASSLYQGQEAEAFF
TGTGCCAGCAGCTTATATCAGGGGCAGGAGGCTGAAGCTTTCTTT
>TRBD1|NA|TRBJ1-5|TRBV5-1
CASSAGTGGTQPQHF
TGCGCCAGCAGCGCGGGGACAGGGGGCACTCAGCCCCAGCATTTT
>NA|NA|TRBJ1-3|TRBV6-6
CASSLADTSSGNTIYF
TGTGCCAGCAGTCTAGCGGACACAAGCTCTGGAAACACCATATATTTT
>NA|once|TRBJ1-2|TRBV27
CASSPPTGNYGYTF
TGTGCCAGCAGTCCCCCGACGGGAAACTATGGCTACACCTTC
>TRBD2|NA|TRBJ2-5|TRBV2
CASSGRTSGAETQYF
TGTGCCAGCAGTGGCAGGACTAGCGGGGCGGAAACCCAGTACTTC
>TRBD1|NA|TRBJ1-2|TRBV7-2
CASSPRRTGSNYGYTF
TGTGCCAGCAGCCCACGGAGGACAGGGTCTAACTATGGCTACACCTTC
>NA|NA|TRBJ1-2|TRBV7-8
CASSLGLGLNYGYTF
TGTGCCAGCAGCTTAGGATTGGGACTAAACTATGGCTACACCTTC
>TRBD2|NA|TRBJ2-7|TRBV4-3
CASSQSRLAEISSYEQYF
TGCGCCAGCAGCCAGTCGAGACTAGCGGAAATTAGCTCCTACGAGCAGTACTTC
>TRBD1|NA|TRBJ2-7|TRBV4-2
CASSQAGQGAREQYF
TGTGCCAGCAGCCAAGCGGGACAGGGGGCAAGGGAGCAGTACTTC
>TRBD2|few|TRBJ2-3|TRBV7-9
CASSSPRGTSGSDTQYF
TGTGCCAGCAGCTCGCCTCGGGGGACTAGCGGATCAGATACGCAGTATTTT
>NA|NA|TRBJ1-3|TRBV10-3
CAIGGGNSRNTIYF
TGTGCCATCGGGGGGGGCAACTCTAGAAACACCATATATTTT
>TRBD1|NA|TRBJ1-2|TRBV7-9
CASSPGSSGTETHGYTF
TGTGCCAGCAGCCCGGGTTCGAGTGGGACAGAAACTCATGGCTACACCTTC
>NA|NA|TRBJ1-1|TRBV5-1
CASSLLGENTEAFF
TGCGCCAGCAGCTTGTTAGGGGAGAACACTGAAGCTTTCTTT
>NA|NA|TRBJ2-7|TRBV18
CASSRAGSRGEQYF
TGTGCCAGCTCACGAGCCGGGTCTCGAGGTGAGCAGTACTTC
>NA|NA|TRBJ2-6|TRBV5-6
CASSFNSGANVLTF
TGTGCCAGCAGCTTCAACTCTGGGGCCAACGTCCTGACTTTC
>NA|few|TRBJ2-7|TRBV6-2/TRBV6-3
CASSPVGGYYEQYF
TGTGCCAGCAGTCCCGTGGGGGGTTACTACGAGCAGTACTTC
>TRBD2|NA|TRBJ2-7|TRBV7-8
CASSLARLGRRGVSYEQYF
TGTGCCAGCAGCTTAGCAAGACTCGGGAGGCGGGGGGTCTCCTACGAGCAGTACTTC
>NA|NA|TRBJ2-7|TRBV7-3
CASSLLGSSSYEQYF
TGTGCCAGCAGCTTACTCGGGAGTAGCTCCTACGAGCAGTACTTC
>NA|once|TRBJ1-3|TRBV7-2
CASSLPYSGNTIYF
TGTGCCAGCAGCTTACCCTACTCTGGAAACACCATATATTTT
>NA|NA|TRBJ2-2|TRBV11-3
CASSLAGTNTGELFF
TGTGCCAGCAGCTTAGCAGGGACGAACACCGGGGAGCTGTTTTTT
>NA|NA|TRBJ1-1|TRBV3-1/TRBV3-2
CASSQEGWAFF
TGTGCCAGCAGCCAGGAGGGCTGGGCTTTCTTT
>NA|NA|TRBJ2-3|TRBV4-3
CASSQGDRREDTQYF
TGCGCCAGCAGCCAAGGGGATCGTCGGGAAGATACGCAGTATTTT
>TRBD1|NA|TRBJ1-4|TRBV30
CAWTGQGYEKLFF
TGTGCCTGGACAGGACAGGGGTATGAAAAACTGTTTTTT
>NA|few|TRBJ1-1|TRBV6-1
CASSDAAGGMNTEAFF
TGTGCCAGCAGTGACGCAGCCGGGGGGATGAACACTGAAGCTTTCTTT
>TRBD1|NA|TRBJ1-2|TRBV3-1/TRBV3-2
CASSHPPGRGNGYTF
TGTGCCAGCAGCCACCCCCCGGGCAGGGGGAATGGCTACACCTTC
>NA|NA|TRBJ1-1|TRBV10-3
CAISGVGARTEAFF
TGTGCCATCAGTGGGGTGGGGGCGCGGACTGAAGCTTTCTTT
>NA|NA|TRBJ2-6|TRBV2
CASRTNLGANVLTF
TGTGCCAGCAGGACAAACCTCGGGGCCAACGTCCTGACTTTC
>TRBD1|once|TRBJ1-5|TRBV10-3
CAISDPPGRGPQPQHF
TGTGCCATCAGTGATCCCCCTGGCAGGGGGCCTCAGCCCCAGCATTTT
>NA|NA|TRBJ2-7|TRBV28
CASSLLTPGSYEQYF
TGTGCCAGCAGCCTGCTGACCCCAGGCTCCTACGAGCAGTACTTC
>TRBD1|NA|TRBJ2-3|TRBV19
CASSRDRDRGRRDTQYF
TGTGCCAGTAGTAGAGACCGGGACAGGGGGCGTAGAGATACGCAGTATTTT
>NA|once|TRBJ1-1|TRBV11-2
CASSLDLIAGNTEAFF
TGTGCCAGCAGCTTAGATCTAATAGCCGGGAACACTGAAGCTTTCTTT
>NA|NA|TRBJ2-3|TRBV6-5
CASKGRITDTQYF
TGTGCCAGCAAGGGGCGCATCACAGATACGCAGTATTTT
>NA|NA|TRBJ2-5|TRBV3-1/TRBV3-2
CASSVGQPLETQYF
TGTGCCAGCAGCGTAGGACAGCCCTTAGAGACCCAGTACTTC
>NA|NA|TRBJ2-7|TRBV6-6
CASSSAEGQVDYEQYF
TGTGCCAGCAGTTCCGCGGAGGGGCAGGTAGACTACGAGCAGTACTTC
>NA|NA|TRBJ2-7|TRBV12-3/TRBV12-4
CASSYWQYEQYF
TGTGCCAGCAGTTATTGGCAATACGAGCAGTACTTC
>NA|NA|TRBJ2-1|TRBV6-6
CASRTTGTGRGEQFF
TGTGCCAGCAGGACCACAGGGACGGGGCGGGGGGAGCAGTTCTTC
>TRBD2|NA|TRBJ2-6|TRBV29-1
CSVSSEGGAGANVLTF
TGCAGCGTCTCCTCGGAGGGAGGGGCAGGGGCCAACGTCCTGACTTTC
>NA|once|TRBJ2-7|TRBV20-1
CSASTGLLSYEQYF
TGCAGTGCTAGTACAGGGCTTCTTTCCTACGAGCAGTACTTC
>TRBD2|NA|TRBJ2-1|TRBV27
CASSLRASGRALYNEQFF
TGTGCCAGCAGTTTACGGGCTAGCGGGAGGGCCCTCTACAATGAGCAGTTCTTC
>NA|NA|TRBJ1-5|TRBV6-2/TRBV6-3
CASSYSRDTKKRSNQPQHF
TGTGCCAGCAGTTACTCGAGGGACACAAAAAAAAGGAGCAATCAGCCCCAGCATTTT
>NA|NA|TRBJ2-2|TRBV10-3
CAITGGSNTGELFF
TGTGCCATCACCGGTGGTAGCAATACCGGGGAGCTGTTTTTT
>TRBD2|NA|TRBJ2-1|TRBV9
CASSVVASGRSYNEQFF
TGTGCCAGCAGCGTAGTTGCTAGCGGGAGGTCCTACAATGAGCAGTTCTTC